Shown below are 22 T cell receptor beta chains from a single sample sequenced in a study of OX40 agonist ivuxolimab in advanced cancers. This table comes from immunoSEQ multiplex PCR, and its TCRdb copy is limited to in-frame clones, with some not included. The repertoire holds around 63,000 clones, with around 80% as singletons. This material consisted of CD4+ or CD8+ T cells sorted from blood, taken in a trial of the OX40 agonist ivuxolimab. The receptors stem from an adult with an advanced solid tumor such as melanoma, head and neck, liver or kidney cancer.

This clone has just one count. CDR3 in amino acids: CAIGGGRQETQYF. CDR3 DNA sequence: TGTGCCATCGGGGGGGGTCGACAAGAGACCCAGTACTTC. This chain links TRBV10-3 with TRBJ2-5, with 7 bases lining up with TRBD2. Germline-derived CDR1 and CDR2 are ENHRY and SYGVKD. V was clipped by 8 bases and J by 2 bases; unmatched bases: 5. The CDR3 extends over 13 amino acids.

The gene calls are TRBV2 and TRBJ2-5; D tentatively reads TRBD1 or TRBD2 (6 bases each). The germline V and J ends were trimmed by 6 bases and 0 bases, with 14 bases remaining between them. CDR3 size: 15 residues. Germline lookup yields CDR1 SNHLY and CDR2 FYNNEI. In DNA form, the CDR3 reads TGTGCCAGCAGAGCTGCGGGACACAACCAAGAGACCCAGTACTTC. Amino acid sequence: CASRAAGHNQETQYF.

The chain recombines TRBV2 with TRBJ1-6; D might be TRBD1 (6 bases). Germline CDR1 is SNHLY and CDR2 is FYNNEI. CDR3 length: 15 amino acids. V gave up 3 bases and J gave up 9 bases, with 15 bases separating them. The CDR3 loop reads CASSDQGGSGSPLHF. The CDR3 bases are TGTGCCAGCAGTGATCAAGGGGGGTCGGGTTCACCCCTCCACTTT.

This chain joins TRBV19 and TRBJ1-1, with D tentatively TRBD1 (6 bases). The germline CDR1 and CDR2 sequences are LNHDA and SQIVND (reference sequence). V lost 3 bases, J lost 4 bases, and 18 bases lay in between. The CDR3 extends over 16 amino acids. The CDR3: CASSIPIVSGATEAFF. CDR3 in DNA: TGTGCCAGTAGTATCCCCATTGTATCAGGGGCCACTGAAGCTTTCTTT. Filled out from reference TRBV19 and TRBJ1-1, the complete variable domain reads DGGITQSPKYLFRKEGQNVTLSCEQNLNHDAMYWYRQDPGQGLRLIYYSQIVNDFQKGDIAEGYSVSREKKESFPLTVTSAQKNPTAFYLCASSIPIVSGATEAFFGQGTRLTVV.

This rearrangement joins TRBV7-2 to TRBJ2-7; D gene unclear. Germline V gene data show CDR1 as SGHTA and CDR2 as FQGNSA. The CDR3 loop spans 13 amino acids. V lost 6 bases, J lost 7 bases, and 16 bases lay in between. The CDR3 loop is CASRNVGKDEQYF. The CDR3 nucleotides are TGTGCCAGCAGAAATGTGGGGAAGGATGAGCAGTACTTC. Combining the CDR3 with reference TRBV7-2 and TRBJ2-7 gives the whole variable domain GAGVSQSPSNKVTEKGKDVELRCDPISGHTALYWYRQSLGQGLEFLIYFQGNSAPDKSGLPSDRFSAERTGGSVSTLTIQRTQQEDSAVYLCASRNVGKDEQYFGPGTRLTVT.

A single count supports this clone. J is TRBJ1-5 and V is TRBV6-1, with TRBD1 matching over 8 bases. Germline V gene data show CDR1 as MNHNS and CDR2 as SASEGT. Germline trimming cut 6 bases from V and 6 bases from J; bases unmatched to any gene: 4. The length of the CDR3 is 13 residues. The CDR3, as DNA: TGTGCCAGCAGGACAGGGGAATCTCAGCCCCAGCATTTT. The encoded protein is CASRTGESQPQHF.

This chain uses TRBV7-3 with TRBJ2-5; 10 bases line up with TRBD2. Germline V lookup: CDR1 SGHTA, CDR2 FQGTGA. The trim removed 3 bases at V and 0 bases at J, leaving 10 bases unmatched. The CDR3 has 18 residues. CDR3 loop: CASSLGRGLAGDQETQYF. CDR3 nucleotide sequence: TGTGCCAGCAGCTTGGGTCGAGGGCTAGCGGGAGACCAAGAGACCCAGTACTTC.

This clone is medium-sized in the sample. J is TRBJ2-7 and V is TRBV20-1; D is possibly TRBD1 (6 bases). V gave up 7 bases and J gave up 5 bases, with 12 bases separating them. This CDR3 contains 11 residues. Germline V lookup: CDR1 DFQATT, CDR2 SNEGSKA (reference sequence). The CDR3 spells CSVRQAHEQYV. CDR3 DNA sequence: TGCAGTGTCAGACAGGCCCACGAGCAGTACGTC.

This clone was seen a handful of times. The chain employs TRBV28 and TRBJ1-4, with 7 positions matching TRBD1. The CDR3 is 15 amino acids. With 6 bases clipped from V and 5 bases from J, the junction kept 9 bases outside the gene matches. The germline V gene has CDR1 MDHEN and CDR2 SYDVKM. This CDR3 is CASRLTAGQNEKLFF. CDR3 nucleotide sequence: TGTGCCAGCAGGCTTACGGCGGGACAGAATGAAAAACTGTTTTTT.

CDR3 sequence reads: CASRVGGAGTDTQYF. In nucleotides, the CDR3 is TGTGCCAGCAGGGTAGGGGGGGCCGGGACAGATACGCAGTATTTT. The V gene is TRBV28, the J gene TRBJ2-3, with a weak D call TRBD2 (7 bases). This CDR3 contains 15 residues. Trimming took 6 bases from V and 3 from J, leaving 16 bases between them. Germline values: CDR1 MDHEN, CDR2 SYDVKM. Variable domain in full (rest from reference TRBV28 and TRBJ2-3): DVKVTQSSRYLVKRTGEKVFLECVQDMDHENMFWYRQDPGLGLRLIYFSYDVKMKEKGDIPEGYSVSREKKERFSLILESASTNQTSMYLCASRVGGAGTDTQYFGPGTRLTVL.

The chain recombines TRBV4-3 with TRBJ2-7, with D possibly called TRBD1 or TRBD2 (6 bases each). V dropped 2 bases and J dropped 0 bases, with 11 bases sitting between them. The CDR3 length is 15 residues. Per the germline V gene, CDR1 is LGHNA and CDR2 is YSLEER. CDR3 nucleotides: TGCGCCAGCAGCCAATTAGCGGACAGCTCCTACGAGCAGTACTTC. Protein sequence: CASSQLADSSYEQYF.

CDR3 amino acids: CASQADMNTGELFF. CDR3 DNA: TGTGCCAGCCAGGCAGACATGAACACCGGGGAGCTGTTTTTT. V is TRBV6-4 and J is TRBJ2-2, with D unclear. The germline CDR1 and CDR2 sequences are MRHNA and SNTAGT. This CDR3 spans 14 amino acids. V dropped 8 bases and J dropped 1 base, with 11 bases sitting between them.

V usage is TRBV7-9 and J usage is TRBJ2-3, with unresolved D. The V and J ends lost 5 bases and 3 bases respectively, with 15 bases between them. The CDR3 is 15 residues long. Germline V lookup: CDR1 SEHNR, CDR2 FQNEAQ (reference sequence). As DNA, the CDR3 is TGTGCCAGCAGCCCGGTGGGTTTAAGAACAGATACGCAGTATTTT. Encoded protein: CASSPVGLRTDTQYF.

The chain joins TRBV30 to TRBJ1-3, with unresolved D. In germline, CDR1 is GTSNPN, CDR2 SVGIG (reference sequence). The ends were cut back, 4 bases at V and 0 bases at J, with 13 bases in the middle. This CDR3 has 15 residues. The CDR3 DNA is TGTGCCTGGAATGTCTTAGGGATCTCTGGAAACACCATATATTTT. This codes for CAWNVLGISGNTIYF.

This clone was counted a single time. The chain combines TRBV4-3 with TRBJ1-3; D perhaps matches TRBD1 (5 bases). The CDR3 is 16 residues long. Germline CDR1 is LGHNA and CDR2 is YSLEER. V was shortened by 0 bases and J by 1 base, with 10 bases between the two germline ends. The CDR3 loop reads CASSQDDSWSGNTIYF. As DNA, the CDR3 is TGCGCCAGCAGCCAAGACGACAGCTGGTCTGGAAACACCATATATTTT.

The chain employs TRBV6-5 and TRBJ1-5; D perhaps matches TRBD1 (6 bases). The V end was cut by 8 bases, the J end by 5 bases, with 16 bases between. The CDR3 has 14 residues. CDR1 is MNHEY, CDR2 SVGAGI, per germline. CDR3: CASANAGVDQPQHF. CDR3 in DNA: TGTGCCAGCGCAAACGCAGGGGTGGATCAGCCCCAGCATTTT.

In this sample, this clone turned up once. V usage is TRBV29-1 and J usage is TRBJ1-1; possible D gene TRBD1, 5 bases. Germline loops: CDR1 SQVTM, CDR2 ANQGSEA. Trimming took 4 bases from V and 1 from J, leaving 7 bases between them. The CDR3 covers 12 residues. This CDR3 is CSVGGANTEAFF. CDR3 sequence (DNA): TGCAGCGTTGGTGGGGCGAACACTGAAGCTTTCTTT.

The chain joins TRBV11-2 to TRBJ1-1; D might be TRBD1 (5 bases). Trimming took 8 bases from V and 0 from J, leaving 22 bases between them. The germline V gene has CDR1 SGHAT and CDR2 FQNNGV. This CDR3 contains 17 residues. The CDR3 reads CASEFGVGKGLNTEAFF. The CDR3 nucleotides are TGTGCCAGCGAGTTTGGTGTGGGAAAGGGACTGAACACTGAAGCTTTCTTT. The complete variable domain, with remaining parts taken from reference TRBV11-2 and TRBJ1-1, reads EAGVAQSPRYKIIEKRQSVAFWCNPISGHATLYWYQQILGQGPKLLIQFQNNGVVDDSQLPKDRFSAERLKGVDSTLKIQPAKLEDSAVYLCASEFGVGKGLNTEAFFGQGTRLTVV.

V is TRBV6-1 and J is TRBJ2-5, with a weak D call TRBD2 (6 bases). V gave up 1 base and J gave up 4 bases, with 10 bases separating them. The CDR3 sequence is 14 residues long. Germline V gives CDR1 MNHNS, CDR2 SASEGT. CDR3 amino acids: CASSEGGLRETQYF. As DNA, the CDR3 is TGTGCCAGCAGTGAAGGGGGACTTCGAGAGACCCAGTACTTC.

DNA of the CDR3: TGTGCCAGCAGCCCCGCGACGATGGGACGTAACACTGAAGCTTTCTTT. Protein sequence: CASSPATMGRNTEAFF. V usage is TRBV7-8 and J usage is TRBJ1-1; tentative D call: TRBD1 (5 bases). Germline lookup yields CDR1 SGHVS and CDR2 FQNEAQ. This CDR3 contains 16 residues. The ends were cut back, 5 bases at V and 2 bases at J, with 18 bases in the middle.

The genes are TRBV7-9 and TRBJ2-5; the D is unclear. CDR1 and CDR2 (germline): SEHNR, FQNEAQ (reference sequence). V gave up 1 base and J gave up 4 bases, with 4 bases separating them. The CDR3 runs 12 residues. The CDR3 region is CASSLDRETQYF. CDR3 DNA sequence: TGTGCCAGCAGCTTAGACCGAGAGACCCAGTACTTC.

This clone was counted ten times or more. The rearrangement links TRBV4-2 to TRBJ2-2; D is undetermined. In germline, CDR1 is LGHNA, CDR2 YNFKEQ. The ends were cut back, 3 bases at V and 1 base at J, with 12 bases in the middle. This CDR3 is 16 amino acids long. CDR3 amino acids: CASSHITERNTGELFF. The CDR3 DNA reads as TGTGCCAGCAGCCACATAACGGAGAGGAACACCGGGGAGCTGTTTTTT.